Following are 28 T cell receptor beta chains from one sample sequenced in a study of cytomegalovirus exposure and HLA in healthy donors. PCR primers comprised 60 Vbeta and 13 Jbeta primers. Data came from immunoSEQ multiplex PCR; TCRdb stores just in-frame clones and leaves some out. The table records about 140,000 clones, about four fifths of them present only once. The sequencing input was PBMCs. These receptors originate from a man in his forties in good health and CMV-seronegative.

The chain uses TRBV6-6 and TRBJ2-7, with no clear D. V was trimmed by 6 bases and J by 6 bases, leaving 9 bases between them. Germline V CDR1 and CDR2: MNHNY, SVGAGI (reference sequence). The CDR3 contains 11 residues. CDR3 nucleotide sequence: TGTGCCAGCAGCCCTCGCGGCGAGCAGTACTTC. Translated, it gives CASSPRGEQYF.

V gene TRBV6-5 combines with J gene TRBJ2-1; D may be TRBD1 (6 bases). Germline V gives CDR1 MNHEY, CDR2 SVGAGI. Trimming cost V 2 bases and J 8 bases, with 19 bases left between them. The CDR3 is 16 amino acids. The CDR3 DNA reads TGTGCCAGCAGTTACGACCTCCGGACAGAAAGGGATGAGCAGTTCTTC. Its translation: CASSYDLRTERDEQFF.

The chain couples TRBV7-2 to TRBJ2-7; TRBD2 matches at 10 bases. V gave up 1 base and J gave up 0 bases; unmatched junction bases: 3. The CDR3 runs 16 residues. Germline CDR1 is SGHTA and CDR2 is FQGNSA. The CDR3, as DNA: TGTGCCAGCAGCTTAGTTGCTAGCGGGAGCTCCTACGAGCAGTACTTC. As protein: CASSLVASGSSYEQYF.

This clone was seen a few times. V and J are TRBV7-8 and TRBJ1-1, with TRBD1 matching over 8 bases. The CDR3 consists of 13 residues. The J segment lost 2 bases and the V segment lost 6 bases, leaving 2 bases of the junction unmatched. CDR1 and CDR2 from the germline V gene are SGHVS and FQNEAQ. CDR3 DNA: TGTGCCAGCAGTACAGGGGGAAACACTGAAGCTTTCTTT. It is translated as CASSTGGNTEAFF.

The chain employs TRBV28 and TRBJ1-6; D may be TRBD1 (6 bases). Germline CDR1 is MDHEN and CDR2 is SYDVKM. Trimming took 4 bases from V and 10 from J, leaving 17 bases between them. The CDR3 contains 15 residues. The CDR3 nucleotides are TGTGCCAGCAGTTCCCCCCGGGGGGCGCGGTCACCCCTCCACTTT. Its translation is CASSSPRGARSPLHF.

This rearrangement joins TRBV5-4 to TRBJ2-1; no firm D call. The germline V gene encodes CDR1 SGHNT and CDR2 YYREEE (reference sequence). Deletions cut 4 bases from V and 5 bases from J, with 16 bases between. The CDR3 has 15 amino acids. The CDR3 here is CASSPQALVDNEQFF. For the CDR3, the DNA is TGTGCCAGCAGCCCTCAGGCCTTAGTAGACAATGAGCAGTTCTTC.

The CDR3 region is CASSKTGGRGETQYF. The CDR3 region has the DNA TGTGCCAGTAGTAAGACAGGGGGCAGAGGAGAGACCCAGTACTTC. The chain has TRBV19 and TRBJ2-5; 10 bases line up with TRBD1. The CDR3 has 15 amino acids. Germline CDR1 and CDR2: LNHDA and SQIVND (reference sequence). V lost 4 bases and J lost 4; bases outside the gene matches: 6.

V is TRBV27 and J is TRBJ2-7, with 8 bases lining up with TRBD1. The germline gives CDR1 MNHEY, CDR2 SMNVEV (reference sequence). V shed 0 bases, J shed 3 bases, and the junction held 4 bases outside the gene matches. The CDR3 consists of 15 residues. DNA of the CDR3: TGTGCCAGCAGTTTATCGGGACAGGTTCACTACGAGCAGTACTTC. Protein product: CASSLSGQVHYEQYF.

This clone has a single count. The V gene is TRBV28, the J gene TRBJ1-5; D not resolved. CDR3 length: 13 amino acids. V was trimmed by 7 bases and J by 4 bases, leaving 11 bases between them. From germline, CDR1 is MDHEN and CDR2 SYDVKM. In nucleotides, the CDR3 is TGTGCCAGCATCCCCGCTAGGAATCAGCCCCAGCATTTT. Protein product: CASIPARNQPQHF.

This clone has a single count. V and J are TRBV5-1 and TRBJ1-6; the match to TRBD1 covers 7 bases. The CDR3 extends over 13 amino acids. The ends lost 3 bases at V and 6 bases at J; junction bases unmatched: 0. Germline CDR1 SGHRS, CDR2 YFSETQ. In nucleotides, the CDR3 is TGCGCCAGCAGCTGGGACAGTAATTCACCCCTCCACTTT. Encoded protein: CASSWDSNSPLHF.

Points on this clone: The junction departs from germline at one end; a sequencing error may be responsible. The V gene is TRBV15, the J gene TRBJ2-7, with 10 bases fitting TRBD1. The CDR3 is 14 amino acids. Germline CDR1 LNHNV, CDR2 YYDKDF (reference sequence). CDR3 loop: CATSAPGTGARQHF. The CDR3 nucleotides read TGTGCCACCAGCGCCCCCGGGACAGGGGCGCGACAGCACTTC.

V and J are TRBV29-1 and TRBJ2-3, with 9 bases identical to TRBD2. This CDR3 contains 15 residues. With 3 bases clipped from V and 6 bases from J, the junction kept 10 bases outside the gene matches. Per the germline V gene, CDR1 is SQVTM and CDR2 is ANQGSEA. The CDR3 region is CSVEEVLAGRDTQYF. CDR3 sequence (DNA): TGCAGCGTTGAGGAGGTGCTAGCGGGGCGGGATACGCAGTATTTT.

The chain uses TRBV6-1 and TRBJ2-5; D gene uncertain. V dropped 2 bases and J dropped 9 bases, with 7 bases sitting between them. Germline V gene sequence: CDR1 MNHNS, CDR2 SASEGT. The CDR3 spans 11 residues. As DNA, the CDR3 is TGTGCCAGCAGTGAAAACCGAGCCCAGTACTTC. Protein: CASSENRAQYF.

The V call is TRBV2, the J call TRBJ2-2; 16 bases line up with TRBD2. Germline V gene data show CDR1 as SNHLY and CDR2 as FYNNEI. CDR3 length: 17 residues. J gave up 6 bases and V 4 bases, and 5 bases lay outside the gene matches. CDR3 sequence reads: CASSGGLAGGIPGELFF. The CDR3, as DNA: TGTGCCAGCAGTGGGGGACTAGCGGGGGGGATCCCCGGGGAGCTGTTTTTT.

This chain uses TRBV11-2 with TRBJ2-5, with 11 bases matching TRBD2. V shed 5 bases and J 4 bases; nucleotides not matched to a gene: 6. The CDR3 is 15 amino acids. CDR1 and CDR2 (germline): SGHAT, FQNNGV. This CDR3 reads CASSATGLAGETQYF. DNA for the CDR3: TGTGCCAGCAGCGCCACAGGACTAGCGGGAGAGACCCAGTACTTC.

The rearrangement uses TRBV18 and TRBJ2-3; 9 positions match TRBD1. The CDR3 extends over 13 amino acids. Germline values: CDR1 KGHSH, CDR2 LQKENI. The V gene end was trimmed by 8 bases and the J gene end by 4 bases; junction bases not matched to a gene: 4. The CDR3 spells CASTDRGSDTQYF. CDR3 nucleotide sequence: TGTGCCAGCACGGACAGGGGCTCAGATACGCAGTATTTT.

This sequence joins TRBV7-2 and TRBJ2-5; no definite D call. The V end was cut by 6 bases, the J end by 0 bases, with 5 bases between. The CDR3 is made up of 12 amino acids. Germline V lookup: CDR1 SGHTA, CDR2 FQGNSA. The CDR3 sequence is CASSQYQETQYF. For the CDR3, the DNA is TGTGCCAGCAGTCAGTACCAAGAGACCCAGTACTTC.

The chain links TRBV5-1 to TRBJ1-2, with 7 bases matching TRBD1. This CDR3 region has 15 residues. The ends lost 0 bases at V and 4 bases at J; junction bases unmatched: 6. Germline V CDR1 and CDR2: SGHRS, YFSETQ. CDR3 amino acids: CASSLVDRKPYGYTF. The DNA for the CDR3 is TGCGCCAGCAGCTTGGTGGACAGGAAGCCCTATGGCTACACCTTC. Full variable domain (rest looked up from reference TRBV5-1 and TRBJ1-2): KAGVTQTPRYLIKTRGQQVTLSCSPISGHRSVSWYQQTPGQGLQFLFEYFSETQRNKGNFPGRFSGRQFSNSRSEMNVSTLELGDSALYLCASSLVDRKPYGYTFGSGTRLTVV.

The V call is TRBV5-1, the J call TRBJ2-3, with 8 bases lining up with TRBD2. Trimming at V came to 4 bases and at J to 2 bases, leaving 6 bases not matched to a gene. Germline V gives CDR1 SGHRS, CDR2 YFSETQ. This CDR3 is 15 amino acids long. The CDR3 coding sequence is TGCGCCAGCAGCAATAGCGGGACCTCCACAGATACGCAGTATTTT. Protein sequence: CASSNSGTSTDTQYF.

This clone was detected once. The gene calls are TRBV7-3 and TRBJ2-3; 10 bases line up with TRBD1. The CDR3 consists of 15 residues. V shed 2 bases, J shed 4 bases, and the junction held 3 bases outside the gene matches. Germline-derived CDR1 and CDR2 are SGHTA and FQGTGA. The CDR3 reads CASSLDRGRADTQYF. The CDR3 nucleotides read TGTGCCAGCAGCTTAGACAGGGGGCGCGCAGATACGCAGTATTTT. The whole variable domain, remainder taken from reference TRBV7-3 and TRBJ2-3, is GAGVSQTPSNKVTEKGKYVELRCDPISGHTALYWYRQSLGQGPEFLIYFQGTGAADDSGLPNDRFFAVRPEGSVSTLKIQRTERGDSAVYLCASSLDRGRADTQYFGPGTRLTVL.

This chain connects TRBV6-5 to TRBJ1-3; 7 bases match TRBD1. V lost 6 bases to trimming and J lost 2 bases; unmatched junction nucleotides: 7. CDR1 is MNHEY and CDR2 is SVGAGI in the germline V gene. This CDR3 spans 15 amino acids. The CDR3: CASSLSTGPGNTIYF. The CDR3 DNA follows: TGTGCCAGCAGCCTATCGACAGGGCCTGGAAACACCATATATTTT.

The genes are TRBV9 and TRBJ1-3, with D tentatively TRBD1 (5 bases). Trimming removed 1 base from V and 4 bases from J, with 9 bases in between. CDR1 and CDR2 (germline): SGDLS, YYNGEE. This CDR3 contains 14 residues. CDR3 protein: CASSVSGWGNTIYF. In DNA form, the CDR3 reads TGTGCCAGCAGCGTATCAGGGTGGGGAAACACCATATATTTT.

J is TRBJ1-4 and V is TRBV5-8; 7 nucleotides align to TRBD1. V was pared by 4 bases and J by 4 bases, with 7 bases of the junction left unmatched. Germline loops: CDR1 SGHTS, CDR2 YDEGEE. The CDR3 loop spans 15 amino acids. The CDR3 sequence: CASSLEGAVNEKLFF. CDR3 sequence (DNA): TGTGCCAGCAGCCTCGAGGGGGCGGTTAATGAAAAACTGTTTTTT.

The CDR3 region has the DNA TGTGCCAGCTCACCTCAGGGGCGCTACGAGCAGTACTTC. Translating gives CASSPQGRYEQYF. The chain has TRBV18 and TRBJ2-5; possibly TRBD1 for D (6 bases). The J call is uncertain, as TRBJ2-7 better fits the DNA end. The germline gives CDR1 KGHSH, CDR2 LQKENI. CDR3 size: 13 residues.

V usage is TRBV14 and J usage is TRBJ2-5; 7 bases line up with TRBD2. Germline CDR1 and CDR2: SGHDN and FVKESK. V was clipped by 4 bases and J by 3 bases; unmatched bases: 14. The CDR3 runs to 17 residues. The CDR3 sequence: CASSRDSGGGTEETQYF. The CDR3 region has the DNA TGTGCCAGCAGCCGAGACTCGGGCGGGGGTACTGAAGAGACCCAGTACTTC.

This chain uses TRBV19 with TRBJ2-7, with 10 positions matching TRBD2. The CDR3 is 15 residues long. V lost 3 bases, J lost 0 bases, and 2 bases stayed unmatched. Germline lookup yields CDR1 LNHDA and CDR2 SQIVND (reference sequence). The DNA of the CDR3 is TGTGCCAGTAGTATGGGACTAGCGTCCTCCTACGAGCAGTACTTC. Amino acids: CASSMGLASSYEQYF.

CDR3 nucleotides: TGTGCCAGCAGCTTAGATCGGGGGTTACCCTACGAGCAGTACTTC. It translates to CASSLDRGLPYEQYF. The J gene is TRBJ2-7, the V gene TRBV11-2, with a possible D match to TRBD2 (6 bases). Germline V gives CDR1 SGHAT, CDR2 FQNNGV. The CDR3 length is 15 residues. V was clipped by 0 bases and J by 2 bases, with 11 bases between them.

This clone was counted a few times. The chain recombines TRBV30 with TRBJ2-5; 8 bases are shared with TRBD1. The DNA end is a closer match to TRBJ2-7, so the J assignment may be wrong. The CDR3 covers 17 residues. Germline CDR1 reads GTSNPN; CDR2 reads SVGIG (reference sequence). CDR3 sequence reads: CAWSPLPTGVTSYEQYF. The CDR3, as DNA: TGTGCCTGGAGTCCTCTACCGACAGGGGTTACCTCCTACGAGCAGTACTTC.